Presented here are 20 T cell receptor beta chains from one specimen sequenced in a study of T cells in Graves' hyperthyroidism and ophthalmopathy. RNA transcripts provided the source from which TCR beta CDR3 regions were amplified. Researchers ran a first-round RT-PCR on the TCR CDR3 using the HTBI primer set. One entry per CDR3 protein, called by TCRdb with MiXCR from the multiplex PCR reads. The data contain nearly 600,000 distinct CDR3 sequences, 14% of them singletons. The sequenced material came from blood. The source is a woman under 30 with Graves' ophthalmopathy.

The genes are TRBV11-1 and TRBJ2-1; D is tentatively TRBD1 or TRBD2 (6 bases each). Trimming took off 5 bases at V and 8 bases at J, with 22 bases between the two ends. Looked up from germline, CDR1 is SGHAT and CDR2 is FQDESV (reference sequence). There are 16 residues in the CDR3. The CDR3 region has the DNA TGTGCCAGCAGCCCCCTGGGGGGCACTGGGGGAGATGAGCAGTTCTTC. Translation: CASSPLGGTGGDEQFF.

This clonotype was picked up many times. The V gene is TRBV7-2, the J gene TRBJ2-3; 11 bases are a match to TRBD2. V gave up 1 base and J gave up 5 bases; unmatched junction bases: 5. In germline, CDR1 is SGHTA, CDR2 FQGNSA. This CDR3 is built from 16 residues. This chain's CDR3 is CASSLVSGRAVDTQYF. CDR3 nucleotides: TGTGCCAGCAGCTTAGTTAGCGGGAGGGCCGTAGATACGCAGTATTTT. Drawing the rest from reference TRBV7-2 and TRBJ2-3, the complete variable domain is GAGVSQSPSNKVTEKGKDVELRCDPISGHTALYWYRQSLGQGLEFLIYFQGNSAPDKSGLPSDRFSAERTGGSVSTLTIQRTQQEDSAVYLCASSLVSGRAVDTQYFGPGTRLTVL.

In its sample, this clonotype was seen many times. The CDR3: CASSYLTGHPGLQETQYF. The CDR3 bases are TGTGCCAGCAGTTACCTAACAGGCCACCCCGGCTTACAAGAGACCCAGTACTTC. The chain has TRBV6-5 and TRBJ2-5; maybe TRBD1 (5 bases). The CDR3 consists of 18 residues. Per the germline V gene, CDR1 is MNHEY and CDR2 is SVGAGI. V was shortened by 2 bases and J by 2 bases, with 21 bases between the two germline ends.

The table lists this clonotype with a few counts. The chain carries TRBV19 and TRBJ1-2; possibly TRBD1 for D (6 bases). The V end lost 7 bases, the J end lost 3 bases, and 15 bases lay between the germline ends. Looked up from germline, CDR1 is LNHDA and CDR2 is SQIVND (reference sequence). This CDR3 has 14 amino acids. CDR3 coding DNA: TGTGCCAGTACCTCGAGGGGGGTAGACTATGGCTACACCTTC. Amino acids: CASTSRGVDYGYTF.

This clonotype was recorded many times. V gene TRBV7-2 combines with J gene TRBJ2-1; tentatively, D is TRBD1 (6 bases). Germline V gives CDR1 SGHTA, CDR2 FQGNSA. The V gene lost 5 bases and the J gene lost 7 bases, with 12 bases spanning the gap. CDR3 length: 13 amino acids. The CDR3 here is CASSLRTENEQFF. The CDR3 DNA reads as TGTGCCAGCAGCCTCCGGACAGAAAATGAGCAGTTCTTC.

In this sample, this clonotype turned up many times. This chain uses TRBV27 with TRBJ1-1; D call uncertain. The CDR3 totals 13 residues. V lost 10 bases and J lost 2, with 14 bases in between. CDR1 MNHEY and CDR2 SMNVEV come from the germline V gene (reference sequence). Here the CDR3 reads CANSPGYNTEAFF. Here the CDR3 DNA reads TGTGCCAACTCCCCTGGTTACAACACTGAAGCTTTCTTT.

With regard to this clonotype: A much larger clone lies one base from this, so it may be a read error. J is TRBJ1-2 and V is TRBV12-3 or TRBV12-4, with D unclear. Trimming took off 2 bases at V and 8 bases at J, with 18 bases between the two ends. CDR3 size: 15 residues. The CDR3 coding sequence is TGTGCCAGCAGTTTAAGGTTTTGCGCCCTGGGAGGCTACACCTTC. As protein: CASSLRFCALGGYTF.

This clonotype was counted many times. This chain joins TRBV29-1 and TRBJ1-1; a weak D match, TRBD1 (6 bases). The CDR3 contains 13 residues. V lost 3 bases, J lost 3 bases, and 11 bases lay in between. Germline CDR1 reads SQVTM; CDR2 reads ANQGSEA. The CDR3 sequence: CSVEEGVYTEAFF. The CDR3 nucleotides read TGCAGCGTTGAGGAGGGGGTATACACTGAAGCTTTCTTT.

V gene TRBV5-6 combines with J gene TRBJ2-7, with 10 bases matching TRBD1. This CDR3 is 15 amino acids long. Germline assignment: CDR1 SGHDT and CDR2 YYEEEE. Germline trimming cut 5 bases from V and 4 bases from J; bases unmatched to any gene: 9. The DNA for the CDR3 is TGTGCCAGCAGTCAAGGACCGGGACAGGGGTACGAGCAGTACTTC. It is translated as CASSQGPGQGYEQYF.

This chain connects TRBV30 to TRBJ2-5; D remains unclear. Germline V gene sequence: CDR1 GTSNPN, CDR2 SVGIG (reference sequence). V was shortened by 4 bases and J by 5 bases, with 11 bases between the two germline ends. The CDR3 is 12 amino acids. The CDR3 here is CAWNTPLETQYF. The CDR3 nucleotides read TGTGCCTGGAACACCCCCTTGGAGACCCAGTACTTC.

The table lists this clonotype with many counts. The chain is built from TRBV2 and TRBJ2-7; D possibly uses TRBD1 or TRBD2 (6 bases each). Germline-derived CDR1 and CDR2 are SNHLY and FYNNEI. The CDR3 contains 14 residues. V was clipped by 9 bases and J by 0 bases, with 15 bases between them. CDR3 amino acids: CASQTGGLSYEQYF. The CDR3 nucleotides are TGTGCCAGTCAAACTGGGGGGCTCTCCTACGAGCAGTACTTC.

CDR3 residues: CSVEYEVPDGRPYNEQFF. CDR3 DNA: TGCAGCGTTGAATACGAGGTTCCAGATGGGAGGCCCTACAATGAGCAGTTCTTC. V usage is TRBV29-1 and J usage is TRBJ2-1, with D possibly being TRBD2 (6 bases). The V gene lost 2 bases and the J gene lost 2 bases, with 22 bases spanning the gap. The CDR3 has 18 residues. CDR1 is SQVTM, CDR2 ANQGSEA, per germline.

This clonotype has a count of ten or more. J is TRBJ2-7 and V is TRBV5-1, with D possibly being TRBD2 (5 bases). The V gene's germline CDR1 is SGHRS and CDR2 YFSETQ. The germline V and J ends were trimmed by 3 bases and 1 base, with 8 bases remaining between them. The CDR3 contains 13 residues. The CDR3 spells CASSYDYSYEQYF. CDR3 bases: TGCGCCAGCAGCTACGACTATTCCTACGAGCAGTACTTC.

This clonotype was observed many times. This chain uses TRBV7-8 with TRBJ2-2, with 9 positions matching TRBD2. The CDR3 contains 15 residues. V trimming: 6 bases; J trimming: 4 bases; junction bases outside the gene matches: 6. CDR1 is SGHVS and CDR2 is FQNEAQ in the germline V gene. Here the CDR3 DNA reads TGTGCCAGCAGACGCGGGAGGGCCGCCACCGGGGAGCTGTTTTTT. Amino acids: CASRRGRAATGELFF.

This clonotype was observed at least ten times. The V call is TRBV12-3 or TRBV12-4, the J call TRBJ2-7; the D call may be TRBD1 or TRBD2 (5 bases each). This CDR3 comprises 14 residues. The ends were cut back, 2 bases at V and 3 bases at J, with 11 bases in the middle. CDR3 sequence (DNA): TGTGCCAGCAGTTTATTGGGGGTAGGCTACGAGCAGTACTTC. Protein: CASSLLGVGYEQYF.

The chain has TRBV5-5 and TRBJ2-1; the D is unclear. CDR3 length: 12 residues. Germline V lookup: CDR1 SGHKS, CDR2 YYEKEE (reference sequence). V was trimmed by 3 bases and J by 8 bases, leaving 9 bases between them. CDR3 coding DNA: TGTGCCAGCAGCTCCTTAGGGTATGAGCAGTTCTTC. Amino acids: CASSSLGYEQFF. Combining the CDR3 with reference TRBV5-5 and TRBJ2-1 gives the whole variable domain DAGVTQSPTHLIKTRGQQVTLRCSPISGHKSVSWYQQVLGQGPQFIFQYYEKEERGRGNFPDRFSARQFPNYSSELNVNALLLGDSALYLCASSSLGYEQFFGPGTRLTVL.

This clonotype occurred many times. The CDR3 reads CASSQGRWEGTEAFF. The CDR3 nucleotides read TGTGCCAGCAGCCAAGGCCGTTGGGAGGGCACTGAAGCTTTCTTT. The chain uses TRBV14 and TRBJ1-1; D gene ambiguous. The CDR3 length is 15 residues. Trimming shortened V by 1 base and J by 4 bases, and 13 bases separated the two germline ends. Germline CDR1 reads SGHDN; CDR2 reads FVKESK.

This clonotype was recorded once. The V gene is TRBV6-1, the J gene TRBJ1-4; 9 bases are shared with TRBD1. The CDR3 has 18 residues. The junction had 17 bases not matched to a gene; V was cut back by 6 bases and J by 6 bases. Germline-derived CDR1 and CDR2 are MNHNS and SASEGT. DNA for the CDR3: TGTGCCAGCAGCGATTTCCCCGGGACAGGGAAAGATCATGAAAAACTGTTTTTT. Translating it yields CASSDFPGTGKDHEKLFF.

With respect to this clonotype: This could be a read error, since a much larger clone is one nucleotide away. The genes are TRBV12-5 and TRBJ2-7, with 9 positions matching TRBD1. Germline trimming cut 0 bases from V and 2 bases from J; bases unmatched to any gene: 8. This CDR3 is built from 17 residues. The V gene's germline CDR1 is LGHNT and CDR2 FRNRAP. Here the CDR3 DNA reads TGTGCTAGTGGTTTGGTTGGGACAGGGATTAGGACCTACGAGCAGTACTTC. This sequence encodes CASGLVGTGIRTYEQYF.

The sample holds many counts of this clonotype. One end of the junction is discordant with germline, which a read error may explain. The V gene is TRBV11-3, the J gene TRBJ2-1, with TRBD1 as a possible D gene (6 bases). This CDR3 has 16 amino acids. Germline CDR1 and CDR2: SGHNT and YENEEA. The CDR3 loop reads CASSLEGDKAYNEQFF. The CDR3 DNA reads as TGTGCCAGCAGCCTAGAGGGGGATAAAGCATACAATGAGCAGTTCTTC.